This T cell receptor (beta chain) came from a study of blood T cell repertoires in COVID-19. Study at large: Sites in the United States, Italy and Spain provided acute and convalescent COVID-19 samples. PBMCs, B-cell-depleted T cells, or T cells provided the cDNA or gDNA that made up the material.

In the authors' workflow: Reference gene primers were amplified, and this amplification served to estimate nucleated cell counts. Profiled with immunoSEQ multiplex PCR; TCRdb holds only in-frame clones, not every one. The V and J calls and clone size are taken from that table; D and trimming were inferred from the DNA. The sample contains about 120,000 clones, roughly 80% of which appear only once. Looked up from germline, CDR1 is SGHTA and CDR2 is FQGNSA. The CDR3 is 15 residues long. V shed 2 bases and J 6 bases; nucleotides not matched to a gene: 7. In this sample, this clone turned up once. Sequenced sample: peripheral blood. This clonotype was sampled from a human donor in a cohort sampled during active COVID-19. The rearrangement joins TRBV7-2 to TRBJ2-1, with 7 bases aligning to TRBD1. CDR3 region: CASSLTGAQPNEQFF. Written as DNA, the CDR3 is TGTGCCAGCAGCTTAACAGGGGCCCAGCCCAATGAGCAGTTCTTC. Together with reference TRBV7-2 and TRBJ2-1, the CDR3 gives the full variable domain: GAGVSQSPSNKVTEKGKDVELRCDPISGHTALYWYRQSLGQGLEFLIYFQGNSAPDKSGLPSDRFSAERTGGSVSTLTIQRTQQEDSAVYLCASSLTGAQPNEQFFGPGTRLTVL.